Included here is one T cell receptor (beta chain) sequence, with context. This specimen comes from a study of blood T cell repertoires in COVID-19. Background on the study: Sources were T cells, B-cell-depleted T cells, or PBMCs; the material itself was cDNA or gDNA.

Here immunoSEQ multiplex PCR was the method, and the copy in TCRdb shows in-frame clones only, minus some. The sample lists about 190,000 clones, around four fifths occurring once. From germline, CDR1 is MNHNY and CDR2 SVGAGI (reference sequence). Trimming shortened V by 5 bases and J by 6 bases, and 19 bases separated the two germline ends. The CDR3 consists of 15 residues. This clonotype was sampled from a woman aged 40 to 50 with acute or convalescent COVID-19. V is TRBV6-6 and J is TRBJ1-2, with D possibly TRBD1 on 6 matching bases. The sample was peripheral blood. CDR3 DNA: TGTGCCAGCAGTAGGGACAAAAGACACGGAGATGGCTACACCTTC. It yields the protein CASSRDKRHGDGYTF.